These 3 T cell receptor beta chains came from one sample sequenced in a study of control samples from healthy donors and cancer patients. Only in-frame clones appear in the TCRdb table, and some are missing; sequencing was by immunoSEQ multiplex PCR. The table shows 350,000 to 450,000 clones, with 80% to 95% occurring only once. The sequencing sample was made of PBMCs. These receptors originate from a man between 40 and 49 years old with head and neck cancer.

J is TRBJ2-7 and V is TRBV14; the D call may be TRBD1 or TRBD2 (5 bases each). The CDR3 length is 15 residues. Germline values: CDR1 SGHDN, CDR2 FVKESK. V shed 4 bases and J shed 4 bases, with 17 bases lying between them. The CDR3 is CASSRGPGRIYEQYF. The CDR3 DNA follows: TGTGCCAGCAGCCGAGGCCCGGGACGCATTTACGAGCAGTACTTC.

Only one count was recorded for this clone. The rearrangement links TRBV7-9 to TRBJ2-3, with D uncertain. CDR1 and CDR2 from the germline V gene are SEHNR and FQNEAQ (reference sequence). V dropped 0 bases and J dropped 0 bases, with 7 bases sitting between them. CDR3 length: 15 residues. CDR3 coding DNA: TGTGCCAGCAGCTTAGCGACGGCTAGCACAGATACGCAGTATTTT. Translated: CASSLATASTDTQYF.

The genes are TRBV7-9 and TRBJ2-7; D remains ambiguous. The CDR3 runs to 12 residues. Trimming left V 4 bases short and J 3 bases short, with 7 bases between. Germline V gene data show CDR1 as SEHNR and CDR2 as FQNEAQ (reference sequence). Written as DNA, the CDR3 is TGTGCCAGCAGCTCACGTCTCTACGAGCAGTACTTC. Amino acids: CASSSRLYEQYF.